These 9 T cell receptor beta chains were sequenced from one sample in a study of radiotherapy plus CTLA-4 blockade in lung cancer. Using immunoSEQ multiplex PCR, the repertoire was profiled, and TCRdb retains in-frame clones only, with some absent. The table shows tens of thousands of clones, with about 87% occurring only once. Sequences were derived from peripheral blood, sampled from a patient treated with radiotherapy plus ipilimumab. All receptors derive from a human donor with non-small cell lung cancer that progressed on radiotherapy plus ipilimumab.

This chain connects TRBV7-8 to TRBJ1-2, with D uncertain. V lost 5 bases to trimming and J lost 5 bases, with 9 bases between them. The CDR3 is 12 residues long. Looked up from germline, CDR1 is SGHVS and CDR2 is FQNEAQ. CDR3 amino acids: CASSHGRYGYTF. Here the CDR3 DNA reads TGTGCCAGCAGCCACGGACGTTATGGCTACACCTTC.

V and J are TRBV28 and TRBJ2-5; TRBD2 matches at 7 bases. Looked up from germline, CDR1 is MDHEN and CDR2 is SYDVKM. This CDR3 has 15 amino acids. V lost 6 bases to trimming and J lost 5 bases; unmatched junction nucleotides: 12. DNA for the CDR3: TGTGCCAGCAGCAATCCCTTGACTAGCTTGGAGACCCAGTACTTC. Its protein product is CASSNPLTSLETQYF.

This clone has more than one count but fewer than ten. The rearrangement uses TRBV27 and TRBJ1-5; D not resolved. The CDR3 spans 13 residues. V was cut by 3 bases and J by 4 bases, with 7 bases left in between. Per the germline V gene, CDR1 is MNHEY and CDR2 is SMNVEV (reference sequence). CDR3 amino acids: CASSFQVNQPQHF. The CDR3 DNA is TGTGCCAGCAGTTTTCAGGTAAATCAGCCCCAGCATTTT.

The rearrangement links TRBV6-6 to TRBJ1-1; D unresolved. Germline values: CDR1 MNHNY, CDR2 SVGAGI (reference sequence). The V gene lost 6 bases and the J gene lost 2 bases, with 16 bases spanning the gap. The CDR3 length is 15 residues. CDR3 amino acids: CASSNPSGVNTEAFF. The CDR3 nucleotides are TGTGCCAGCAGCAACCCCAGTGGGGTCAACACTGAAGCTTTCTTT.

This clone came up once. The rearrangement joins TRBV30 to TRBJ1-2, with D hard to call. Trimming cost V 3 bases and J 4 bases, with 9 bases left between them. The CDR3 length is 12 residues. CDR1 GTSNPN and CDR2 SVGIG come from the germline V gene (reference sequence). In nucleotides, the CDR3 is TGTGCCTGGAGCCCCCGGACCTATGGCTACACCTTC. Translated: CAWSPRTYGYTF.

As for this clone: Different DNA sequences within this sample yield the same CDR3. The chain couples TRBV18 to TRBJ1-2; D gene ambiguous. This CDR3 spans 13 amino acids. Trimming stripped 3 bases from V and 2 bases from J, with 7 bases between. Germline V gene data show CDR1 as KGHSH and CDR2 as LQKENI. For the CDR3, the DNA is TGTGCCAGCTCACCCGGATTCAACTATGGCTACACCTTC. Translation: CASSPGFNYGYTF.

The chain is built from TRBV19 and TRBJ1-5, with 8 bases that match TRBD1. This CDR3 region has 13 residues. Germline CDR1 reads LNHDA; CDR2 reads SQIVND (reference sequence). V gave up 7 bases and J gave up 6 bases; unmatched junction bases: 5. CDR3 sequence: CASNDRGGQPQHF. Written as DNA, the CDR3 is TGTGCCAGTAATGACAGGGGAGGTCAGCCCCAGCATTTT.

The chain recombines TRBV5-1 with TRBJ1-4, with D perhaps matching TRBD1 (5 bases). There are 15 residues in the CDR3. Trimming took 3 bases from V and 0 from J, leaving 9 bases between them. CDR1 is SGHRS and CDR2 is YFSETQ in the germline V gene. The CDR3 loop is CASSWDGATNEKLFF. CDR3 bases: TGCGCCAGCAGCTGGGACGGGGCAACTAATGAAAAACTGTTTTTT.

J is TRBJ2-7 and V is TRBV11-1; the D gene is possibly TRBD1 (5 bases). CDR3 length: 15 amino acids. Germline values: CDR1 SGHAT, CDR2 FQDESV (reference sequence). V was shortened by 8 bases and J by 0 bases, with 17 bases between the two germline ends. The CDR3 region is CASSISGDSSYEQYF. The CDR3 coding sequence is TGTGCCAGCTCCATCTCGGGCGACAGCTCCTACGAGCAGTACTTC.